These 20 T cell receptor beta chains came from one sample sequenced in a study of CD8+ T cells in alopecia areata. Sequencing used cDNA as its template, made by extracting RNA and reverse transcribing it. The assay was immunoSEQ multiplex PCR, and TCRdb's table has in-frame clones only and misses some. The sample contains over 150,000 clones, roughly 50% of which appear only once. The sample comprised CD8+ T cells sorted from blood. All receptors come from a human donor in good health.

This rearrangement joins TRBV30 to TRBJ2-1; a weak D match, TRBD2 (5 bases). Germline CDR1 reads GTSNPN; CDR2 reads SVGIG (reference sequence). V lost 7 bases and J lost 4, with 17 bases in between. The length of the CDR3 is 14 residues. Here the CDR3 reads CASAGTQIYNEQFF. CDR3 sequence (DNA): TGTGCCTCGGCGGGCACCCAGATTTACAATGAGCAGTTCTTC.

V gene TRBV5-1 combines with J gene TRBJ2-1, with D unresolved. The ends were cut back, 0 bases at V and 7 bases at J, with 14 bases in the middle. The CDR3 consists of 15 residues. The V gene's germline CDR1 is SGHRS and CDR2 YFSETQ. The CDR3 sequence: CASSLAGAVGNEQFF. The CDR3 region has the DNA TGCGCCAGCAGCTTGGCGGGCGCCGTGGGAAATGAGCAGTTCTTC.

A remark on this clone: This sample also contains other DNA sequences that code for the same CDR3. This sequence joins TRBV29-1 and TRBJ2-5; D gene ambiguous. The CDR3 has 12 residues. The germline V and J ends were trimmed by 4 bases and 1 base, with 7 bases remaining between them. Per germline, CDR1 SQVTM and CDR2 ANQGSEA. The CDR3 DNA is TGCAGCGTTGTTGGGCCCCAAGAGACCCAGTACTTC. It translates to CSVVGPQETQYF.

The chain has TRBV29-1 and TRBJ2-3; D not resolved. The germline V and J ends were trimmed by 6 bases and 0 bases, with 10 bases remaining between them. This CDR3 region has 13 residues. CDR1 is SQVTM, CDR2 ANQGSEA, per germline. CDR3 nucleotide sequence: TGCAGCGTCTCACAAAGTAGCACAGATACGCAGTATTTT. Translating it yields CSVSQSSTDTQYF.

The chain joins TRBV15 to TRBJ2-6; TRBD1 might be the D (6 bases). Trimming shortened V by 3 bases and J by 0 bases, and 12 bases separated the two germline ends. Germline-derived CDR1 and CDR2 are LNHNV and YYDKDF (reference sequence). The CDR3 totals 17 residues. The CDR3, as DNA: TGTGCCACCAGCAGCACAGGGCGTCCCTCTGGGGCCAACGTCCTGACTTTC. It translates to CATSSTGRPSGANVLTF. Filled out from reference TRBV15 and TRBJ2-6, the complete variable domain reads DAMVIQNPRYQVTQFGKPVTLSCSQTLNHNVMYWYQQKSSQAPKLLFHYYDKDFNNEADTPDNFQSRRPNTSFCFLDIRSPGLGDTAMYLCATSSTGRPSGANVLTFGAGSRLTVL.

The chain employs TRBV6-5 and TRBJ2-5; 8 positions match TRBD1. CDR1 is MNHEY, CDR2 SVGAGI, per germline. CDR3 size: 15 residues. J lost 9 bases, V lost 5 bases, and 14 bases had no gene match. The CDR3 region is CASSPTGDRRPAQYF. DNA for the CDR3: TGTGCCAGCAGTCCCACAGGGGACAGGAGGCCCGCCCAGTACTTC.

This clone was seen only a few times. The J gene is TRBJ2-3, the V gene TRBV7-9, with TRBD2 identical over 9 bases. J was trimmed by 2 bases and V by 11 bases; bases with no gene match: 8. This CDR3 has 14 residues. From germline, CDR1 is SEHNR and CDR2 FQNEAQ (reference sequence). The CDR3 loop is CAWGLAGITDTQYF. DNA of the CDR3: TGTGCCTGGGGGCTAGCGGGGATCACAGATACGCAGTATTTT.

This clone was counted at least ten times. The V call is TRBV5-1, the J call TRBJ1-4, with a possible D match to TRBD1 (5 bases). CDR1 is SGHRS and CDR2 is YFSETQ in the germline V gene. V was clipped by 4 bases and J by 6 bases, with 16 bases between them. This CDR3 region has 15 residues. In nucleotides, the CDR3 is TGCGCCAGCAGCGGAGGCCCAGGGTGGGATGAAAAACTGTTTTTT. Residues: CASSGGPGWDEKLFF.

A single count supports this clone. This chain uses TRBV29-1 with TRBJ1-2, with 7 bases lining up with TRBD1. The ends lost 5 bases at V and 6 bases at J; junction bases unmatched: 6. Germline V gene lookup returns CDR1 SQVTM and CDR2 ANQGSEA. This CDR3 region has 12 residues. The CDR3 loop reads CSVPDRVDGYTF. CDR3 in DNA: TGCAGCGTTCCCGACAGGGTCGATGGCTACACCTTC.

This clone appeared once. This chain links TRBV6-5 with TRBJ1-1; 8 nucleotides match TRBD1. The CDR3 has 15 residues. Trimming took 5 bases from V and 5 from J; bases not matched to a gene: 10. Germline V gene lookup returns CDR1 MNHEY and CDR2 SVGAGI. The CDR3 reads CASSLSDRGGTEAFF. CDR3 in DNA: TGTGCCAGCAGTCTCTCCGACAGGGGAGGGACTGAAGCTTTCTTT.

The gene calls are TRBV2 and TRBJ2-5, with D possibly being TRBD1 (5 bases). From germline, CDR1 is SNHLY and CDR2 FYNNEI. The V and J ends lost 6 bases and 3 bases respectively, with 11 bases between them. CDR3 length equals 13 residues. The DNA for the CDR3 is TGTGCCAGCAGCTCACGACAGAAAGAGACCCAGTACTTC. Protein product: CASSSRQKETQYF.

The chain couples TRBV6-6 to TRBJ1-5; D is unclear. The CDR3 loop spans 13 amino acids. CDR1 and CDR2 (germline): MNHNY, SVGAGI (reference sequence). Trimming shortened V by 7 bases and J by 0 bases, and 7 bases separated the two germline ends. The CDR3 coding sequence is TGTGCCAGCACCATAGATAGCAATCAGCCCCAGCATTTT. As protein: CASTIDSNQPQHF.

This clone was counted between two and nine times. This chain connects TRBV9 to TRBJ1-1; D gene unclear. Germline CDR1 and CDR2: SGDLS and YYNGEE. This CDR3 is 15 amino acids long. The germline V and J ends were trimmed by 0 bases and 1 base, with 10 bases remaining between them. CDR3 sequence (DNA): TGTGCCAGCAGCGTAGATGGACGAGGGAACACTGAAGCTTTCTTT. Its translation is CASSVDGRGNTEAFF.

The chain employs TRBV29-1 and TRBJ1-2; a weak D match, TRBD1 (6 bases). Germline assignment: CDR1 SQVTM and CDR2 ANQGSEA. The CDR3 totals 15 residues. The ends were cut back, 3 bases at V and 4 bases at J, with 18 bases in the middle. The CDR3 coding sequence is TGCAGCGTTGACAGACCGACGGGGGCGGGCTATGGCTACACCTTC. Translating it yields CSVDRPTGAGYGYTF.

The V and J genes are TRBV4-1 and TRBJ2-5; a weak D match, TRBD2 (6 bases). CDR1 is MGHRA and CDR2 is YSYEKL in the germline V gene. V gave up 0 bases and J gave up 2 bases, with 19 bases separating them. The CDR3 runs 18 residues. This chain's CDR3 is CASSQEARGGHLQETQYF. The CDR3 nucleotides are TGCGCCAGCAGCCAAGAGGCCCGGGGAGGACACCTTCAAGAGACCCAGTACTTC.

This clone has just one count. The chain links TRBV2 to TRBJ2-7; TRBD1 might be the D (6 bases). With 6 bases removed from V and 4 bases from J, the gap between germline ends came to 22 bases. Germline assignment: CDR1 SNHLY and CDR2 FYNNEI. This CDR3 contains 16 residues. The CDR3: CASRVSGQEGIYEQYF. The CDR3 DNA reads TGTGCCAGCAGGGTATCGGGACAAGAAGGAATTTACGAGCAGTACTTC.

This chain uses TRBV4-1 with TRBJ1-1; maybe TRBD1 (6 bases). The length of the CDR3 is 12 residues. With 6 bases removed from V and 2 bases from J, the gap between germline ends came to 7 bases. CDR1 and CDR2 from the germline V gene are MGHRA and YSYEKL. The CDR3 bases are TGCGCCAGCAGACAGGGAAACACTGAAGCTTTCTTT. This encodes CASRQGNTEAFF.

This clone occurred a few times. The CDR3 DNA reads as TGTGCCAGCAGCCCAGGGGGGTATAGCAATCAGCCCCAGCATTTT. Translation: CASSPGGYSNQPQHF. V is TRBV5-5 and J is TRBJ1-5; the match to TRBD1 covers 7 bases. This CDR3 has 15 amino acids. Germline V lookup: CDR1 SGHKS, CDR2 YYEKEE (reference sequence). Losses at the gene ends were 4 bases for V and 0 bases for J; bases not matched to a gene: 4.

This clone was found a few times. The chain recombines TRBV5-1 with TRBJ2-3, with D perhaps being TRBD1 or TRBD2 (5 bases each). The V end was cut by 1 base, the J end by 2 bases, with 23 bases between. The CDR3 covers 19 residues. Looked up from germline, CDR1 is SGHRS and CDR2 is YFSETQ. CDR3 loop: CASSLTWGPLLSNTDTQYF. The DNA for the CDR3 is TGCGCCAGCAGCTTGACCTGGGGACCGTTACTTTCAAACACAGATACGCAGTATTTT.

This clone was seen more than once but under ten times. J is TRBJ1-2 and V is TRBV6-1; D unclear. V lost 0 bases, J lost 2 bases, and 10 bases lay in between. This CDR3 is 15 amino acids long. The germline CDR1 and CDR2 sequences are MNHNS and SASEGT. Here the CDR3 DNA reads TGTGCCAGCAGTGAAGCGATTCGGGTAAACTATGGCTACACCTTC. Translated: CASSEAIRVNYGYTF.